Sequencing of this T cell receptor (beta chain) was carried out in a study of blood T cell repertoires in COVID-19. Study-level background: COVID-19 samples from acute and convalescent phases originated in the United States, Italy and Spain. In each case, the material was cDNA or gDNA derived from T cells, B-cell-depleted T cells, or PBMCs.

In the authors' workflow: Nucleated cell counts were estimated from reference gene primer amplification. TCRdb's table, derived via immunoSEQ multiplex PCR, lists solely in-frame clones and lacks some. V, J and clone size reflect that table, while D and trimming were determined from the DNA. The sample yields under 350,000 clones, 86% seen once. V lost 4 bases, J lost 1 base, and 12 bases lay in between. CDR1 and CDR2 from the germline V gene are SGDLS and YYNGEE. There are 15 residues in the CDR3. The sample was peripheral blood. The V call is TRBV9, the J call TRBJ1-5, with D tentatively TRBD1 (5 bases). This sequence was found in a man aged 18 to 35 with active or convalescent COVID-19. The CDR3 bases are TGTGCCAGCAGCTTAACTGGGGCGAGCAATCAGCCCCAGCATTTT. Protein product: CASSLTGASNQPQHF.